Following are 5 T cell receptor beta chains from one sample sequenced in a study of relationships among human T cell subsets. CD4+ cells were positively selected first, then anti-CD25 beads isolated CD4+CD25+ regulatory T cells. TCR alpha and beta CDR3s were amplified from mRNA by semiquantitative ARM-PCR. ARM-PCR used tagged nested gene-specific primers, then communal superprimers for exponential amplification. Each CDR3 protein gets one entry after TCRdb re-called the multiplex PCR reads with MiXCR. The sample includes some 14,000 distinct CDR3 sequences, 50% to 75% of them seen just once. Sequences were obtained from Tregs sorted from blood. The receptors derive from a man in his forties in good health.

Here the CDR3 reads CASSSRGKRQLVHEQYF. CDR3 bases: TGTGCCAGCAGCTCGCGGGGGAAAAGACAGCTGGTCCACGAGCAGTACTTC. The chain combines TRBV28 with TRBJ2-7; 7 bases are shared with TRBD2. This CDR3 spans 17 amino acids. Trimming at V came to 6 bases and at J to 5 bases, leaving 19 bases not matched to a gene. Per the germline V gene, CDR1 is MDHEN and CDR2 is SYDVKM.

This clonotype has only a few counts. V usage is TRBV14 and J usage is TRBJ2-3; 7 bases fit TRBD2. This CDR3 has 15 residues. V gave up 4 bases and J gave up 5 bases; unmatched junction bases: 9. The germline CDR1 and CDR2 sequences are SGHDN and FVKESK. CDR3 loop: CASSPIGGGEDTQYF. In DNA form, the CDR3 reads TGTGCCAGCAGCCCCATTGGGGGGGGTGAAGATACGCAGTATTTT.

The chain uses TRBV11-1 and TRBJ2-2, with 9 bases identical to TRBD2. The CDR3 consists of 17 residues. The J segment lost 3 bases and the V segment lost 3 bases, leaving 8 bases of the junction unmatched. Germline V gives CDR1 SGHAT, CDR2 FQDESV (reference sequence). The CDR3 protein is CASSFSFSGSDTGELFF. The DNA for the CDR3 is TGTGCCAGCAGCTTCAGTTTTAGCGGGAGTGACACCGGGGAGCTGTTTTTT.

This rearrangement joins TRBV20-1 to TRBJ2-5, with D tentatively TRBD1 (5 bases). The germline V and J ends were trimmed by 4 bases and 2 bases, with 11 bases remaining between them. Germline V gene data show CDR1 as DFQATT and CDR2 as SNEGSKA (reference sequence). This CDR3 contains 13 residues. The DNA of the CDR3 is TGCAGTGCTACGACAGTAGAACAAGAGACCCAGTACTTC. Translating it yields CSATTVEQETQYF.

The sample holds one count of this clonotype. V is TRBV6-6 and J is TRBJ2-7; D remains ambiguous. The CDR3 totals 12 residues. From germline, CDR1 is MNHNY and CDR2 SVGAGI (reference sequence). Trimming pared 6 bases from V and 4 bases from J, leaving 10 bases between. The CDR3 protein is CASSHPRYEQYF. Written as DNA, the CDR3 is TGTGCCAGCAGCCACCCCAGATACGAGCAGTACTTC.